Following are 2 T cell receptor beta chains from one sample sequenced in a study of T cell changes during pregnancy in multiple sclerosis. TCRdb keeps only in-frame clones here, not all; method: immunoSEQ multiplex PCR. The table has some 48,000 clones, about 95% seen once. The sequenced sample was CD8+ T cells from peripheral blood mononuclear cells, obtained in the first trimester of pregnancy. Every receptor here comes from a female donor with multiple sclerosis, enrolled in a pregnancy study.

The genes are TRBV27 and TRBJ2-7; TRBD2 aligns across 8 bases. Germline trimming cut 5 bases from V and 7 bases from J; bases unmatched to any gene: 10. In germline, CDR1 is MNHEY, CDR2 SMNVEV (reference sequence). The length of the CDR3 is 14 residues. The CDR3 DNA follows: TGTGCCAGCAGTCGGGCAAGCGGGAGAGAAGAGCAGTACTTC. Its translation: CASSRASGREEQYF.

J is TRBJ2-7 and V is TRBV5-6; 7 positions match TRBD1. With V trimmed by 2 bases and J by 3 bases, 8 bases remained unmatched. Germline loops: CDR1 SGHDT, CDR2 YYEEEE. The CDR3 contains 15 residues. DNA for the CDR3: TGTGCCAGCAGCTTTTTAATGGGACAGCTCTACGAGCAGTACTTC. Its protein product is CASSFLMGQLYEQYF.